This entry lists 5 T cell receptor beta chains sequenced from one sample in a study of T-cell reconstitution after alpha-beta-depleted transplantation in children. TCRbeta library preparation incorporated unique molecular identifiers. TCRdb re-analysed the PCR reads in MiXCR, keeping a single row per CDR3 protein. Of tens of thousands of distinct CDR3 sequences in the sample, approximately 7.4% were seen once. The input for sequencing was PBMCs from the stem cell graft donor, taken from the stem cell graft. All receptors derive from a human donor who donated a stem cell graft to a child with acute lymphoblastic leukemia.

This clonotype was picked up a small number of times. The CDR3 loop is CASSQDRHHNQPQHF. The CDR3 nucleotides are TGCGCCAGCAGCCAAGACAGGCACCACAATCAGCCCCAGCATTTT. V and J are TRBV4-3 and TRBJ1-5; D ambiguous. Trimming stripped 0 bases from V and 3 bases from J, with 9 bases between. Germline values: CDR1 LGHNA, CDR2 YSLEER. This CDR3 is built from 15 residues.

The chain uses TRBV12-3 or TRBV12-4 and TRBJ1-5; D might be TRBD1 (5 bases). Trimming stripped 6 bases from V and 7 bases from J, with 13 bases between. The CDR3 totals 13 residues. The CDR3 nucleotides are TGTGCCAGCAGCTTCAGGGAAGGCCAGCCCCAGCATTTT. Its translation: CASSFREGQPQHF.

The sample holds many counts of this clonotype. This sequence joins TRBV14 and TRBJ1-1; D is unresolved. V was pared by 1 base and J by 3 bases, with 9 bases between. There are 14 residues in the CDR3. CDR1 is SGHDN, CDR2 FVKESK, per germline. This chain's CDR3 is CASSQATGDTEAFF. CDR3 nucleotide sequence: TGTGCCAGCAGCCAAGCAACGGGCGACACTGAAGCTTTCTTT.

This clonotype showed up many times. V is TRBV5-1 and J is TRBJ2-1; D ambiguous. CDR3 length equals 16 residues. The germline V gene has CDR1 SGHRS and CDR2 YFSETQ. Trimming pared 0 bases from V and 2 bases from J, leaving 12 bases between. The CDR3 bases are TGCGCCAGCAGCTTGGAGGGCGGTGGCCCCTACAATGAGCAGTTCTTC. This translates into CASSLEGGGPYNEQFF.

This clonotype was seen at least ten times. The V and J genes are TRBV10-3 and TRBJ1-3; D unresolved. The CDR3 runs 12 residues. CDR1 and CDR2 (germline): ENHRY, SYGVKD. V was trimmed by 10 bases and J by 2 bases, leaving 9 bases between them. The DNA for the CDR3 is TGTGCCAGCGAGGGAGCTGGAAACACCATATATTTT. Its protein product is CASEGAGNTIYF.